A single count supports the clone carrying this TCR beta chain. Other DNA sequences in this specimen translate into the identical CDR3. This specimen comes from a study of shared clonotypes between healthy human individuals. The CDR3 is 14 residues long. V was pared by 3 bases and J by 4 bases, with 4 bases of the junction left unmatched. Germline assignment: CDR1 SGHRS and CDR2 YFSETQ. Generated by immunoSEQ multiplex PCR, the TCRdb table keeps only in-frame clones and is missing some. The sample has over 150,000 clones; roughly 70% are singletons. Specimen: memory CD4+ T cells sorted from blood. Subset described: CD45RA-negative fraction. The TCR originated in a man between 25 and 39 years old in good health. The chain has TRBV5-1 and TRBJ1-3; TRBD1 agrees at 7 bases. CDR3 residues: CASSSGGSGNTIYF. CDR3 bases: TGCGCCAGCAGCTCAGGGGGATCCGGAAACACCATATATTTT.